Described below is a single T cell receptor beta chain sequence and its context. Some clones are missing from TCRdb's copy, which holds only in-frame ones; the method was immunoSEQ multiplex PCR. The sample yields around 63,000 clones, under 90% seen once. These data come from a study of blood T cell repertoires in COVID-19. Study context: In each case, the material was cDNA or gDNA derived from T cells, B-cell-depleted T cells, or PBMCs.

V shed 2 bases and J shed 1 base, with 12 bases lying between them. This CDR3 comprises 15 residues. The germline CDR1 and CDR2 sequences are SGHDT and YYEEEE. This sequence joins TRBV5-6 and TRBJ1-1, with a possible D match to TRBD1 (5 bases). The origin of this receptor is a woman older than 75 with active or convalescent COVID-19. Input material: peripheral blood. CDR3 bases: TGTGCCAGCAGCTTATTGACAGCCTCGAACACTGAAGCTTTCTTT. It codes for CASSLLTASNTEAFF.